The clone carrying this T cell receptor (beta chain) was detected a few times. Its target is not known. V lost 6 bases, J lost 3 bases, and 11 bases stayed unmatched. Germline V gene data show CDR1 as SGHTA and CDR2 as FQGNSA. The CDR3 consists of 16 residues. This specimen belongs to a study of beta chain features in type 1 diabetes. Across the whole study: Comparable age, gender and cell yields were observed in patients relative to healthy donors. Overall study findings and caveats: Reads derived from cDNA could over-represent cells showing high TCR expression. Compared to healthy donors, patients appeared to have naive, central memory and Treg TCRB repertoires that were more alike. Shortening that was moderate but significant affected the TCRB CDR3s of Type 1 diabetes patients in all four CD4+ subsets.

The whole isolated RNA underwent reverse transcription, so sequencing captured expressed TCRB transcripts. TCRdb keeps only in-frame clones here, not all; method: immunoSEQ multiplex PCR. The sample comprises around 300,000 clones, 14% to 15% of which are singletons, and approximately 0.015% rests with the top ten. The TCR originated in a young man with type 1 diabetes. Sequenced material: naive CD4+ T cells from blood. The chain employs TRBV7-2 and TRBJ1-2; 9 bases align to TRBD1. CDR3 DNA sequence: TGTGCCAGCAGGCCGACAGGGGGTACAGCTCACTATGGCTACACCTTC. Translation gives CASRPTGGTAHYGYTF.